This T cell receptor (beta chain) was obtained from a study of CD8+ T cells in alopecia areata. About the study: Twice daily, treated patients received 5 to 10 mg of oral tofacitinib.

General study findings and limits: The study found TCR sharing across patients less clear than in mice, possibly for HLA reasons. The study found that many expanded lesional clones persisted in scalp and blood during tofacitinib.

TCR sequencing used cDNA made by reverse transcription of extracted RNA. Data came from immunoSEQ multiplex PCR; TCRdb stores just in-frame clones and leaves some out. The sample consists of 200,000 or so clones, about 40% of them appearing once. Sample treatment: oral pan-JAK inhibitor, 5-10 mg twice daily. Details on this clone: The target antigen is unknown.

The sample here was CD4+ T cells sorted from blood, taken around week 37, from a patient treated with tofacitinib. The origin of this receptor is a human donor with alopecia areata.

CDR3 protein: CASSPRTGTQETQYF. The CDR3 DNA reads as TGTGCCAGCAGCCCCAGGACAGGGACTCAAGAGACCCAGTACTTC. The chain couples TRBV7-9 to TRBJ2-5; 8 bases fit TRBD1. CDR1 SEHNR and CDR2 FQNEAQ come from the germline V gene (reference sequence). The V and J ends lost 5 bases and 2 bases, in that order; junction bases with no gene match: 7. The CDR3 consists of 15 residues.